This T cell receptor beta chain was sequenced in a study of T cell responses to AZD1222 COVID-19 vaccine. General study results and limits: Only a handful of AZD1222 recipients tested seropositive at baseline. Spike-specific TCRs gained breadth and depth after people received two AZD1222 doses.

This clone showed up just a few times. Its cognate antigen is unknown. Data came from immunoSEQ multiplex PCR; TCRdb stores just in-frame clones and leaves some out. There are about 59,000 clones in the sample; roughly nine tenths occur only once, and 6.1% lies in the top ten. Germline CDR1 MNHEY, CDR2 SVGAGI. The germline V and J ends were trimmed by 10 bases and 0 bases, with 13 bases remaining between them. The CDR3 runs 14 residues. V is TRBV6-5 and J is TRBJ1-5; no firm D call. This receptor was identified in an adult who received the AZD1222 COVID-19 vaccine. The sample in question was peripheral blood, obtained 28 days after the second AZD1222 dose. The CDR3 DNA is TGTGCCACCCAACCCGGGTATAGCAATCAGCCCCAGCATTTT. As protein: CATQPGYSNQPQHF.